The 6 T cell receptor beta chains below were found in one sample sequenced in a study of CD8+CD57+ T cells in acquired aplastic anemia. It was genomic DNA that served as the template for profiling TCR beta VDJ and CDR3. Using its own MiXCR run on the reads, TCRdb lists one record per CDR3 protein. Among 210,000 or so distinct CDR3 sequences, around 49% were seen once, and the ten largest hold nearly 20%. Only patients with CD8+CD57+ cell expansion on flow cytometry were chosen for sequencing. Sequencing was carried out using sorted CD4+, CD8+, or CD8+CD57+ T cells (not recorded which) from PBMCs. These receptors all stem from a human donor with aplastic anemia.

This chain uses TRBV7-6 with TRBJ2-7; D unclear. CDR1 and CDR2 (germline): SGHVS, FNYEAQ. The CDR3 sequence is 14 residues long. V lost 1 base, J lost 5 bases, and 12 bases lay in between. CDR3 in amino acids: CASSLGPGPNEQYF. The CDR3 DNA follows: TGTGCCAGCAGCTTAGGGCCCGGCCCCAACGAGCAGTACTTC.

This clonotype was observed a handful of times. The chain has TRBV6-1 and TRBJ2-6; possibly TRBD2 for D (6 bases). Trimming left V 5 bases short and J 2 bases short, with 22 bases between. The germline CDR1 and CDR2 sequences are MNHNS and SASEGT. The CDR3 is 19 amino acids. The CDR3 bases are TGTGCCAGCAGTCCCCGGGAGCGGGTATGGACGGCTGGGGCCAACGTCCTGACTTTC. Its translation: CASSPRERVWTAGANVLTF.

The genes are TRBV19 and TRBJ1-1; perhaps TRBD1 as D (5 bases). Germline CDR1 LNHDA, CDR2 SQIVND (reference sequence). The germline V and J ends were trimmed by 9 bases and 1 base, with 18 bases remaining between them. The CDR3 length is 15 residues. The DNA of the CDR3 is TGTGCCAGCTACACTTTTCAGGGAGCGAACACTGAAGCTTTCTTT. Protein sequence: CASYTFQGANTEAFF. The full variable domain, in which reference TRBV19 and TRBJ1-1 provide the parts outside the CDR3, is DGGITQSPKYLFRKEGQNVTLSCEQNLNHDAMYWYRQDPGQGLRLIYYSQIVNDFQKGDIAEGYSVSREKKESFPLTVTSAQKNPTAFYLCASYTFQGANTEAFFGQGTRLTVV.

The V and J genes are TRBV5-1 and TRBJ2-7; 8 nucleotides align to TRBD1. The germline gives CDR1 SGHRS, CDR2 YFSETQ. The CDR3 contains 14 residues. V dropped 1 base and J dropped 3; count of bases not matched to a gene: 3. The CDR3 sequence is CASSLSGQDYEQYF. The CDR3 DNA follows: TGCGCCAGCAGCTTGTCGGGACAGGACTACGAGCAGTACTTC.

This clonotype was seen more than once but under ten times. The rearrangement joins TRBV6-5 to TRBJ1-1; 11 nucleotides line up with TRBD1. J was trimmed by 7 bases and V by 4 bases; bases with no gene match: 8. The CDR3 contains 15 residues. Per germline, CDR1 MNHEY and CDR2 SVGAGI. The CDR3 protein is CASSSGQGAKGEAFF. CDR3 sequence (DNA): TGTGCCAGCAGTTCCGGACAGGGGGCTAAAGGTGAAGCTTTCTTT.

In the case of this clonotype: No conserved phenylalanine or tryptophan ends this CDR3, so it is likely a read error. The chain combines TRBV6-5 with TRBJ1-1; no definite D call. The CDR3 length is 13 residues. Germline V gives CDR1 MNHEY, CDR2 SVGAGI. Trimming removed 4 bases at V and 1 base at J, with 7 bases between. The CDR3 here is CASSLGGNTEAFL. The CDR3 DNA follows: TGTGCCAGCAGTTTGGGCGGGAACACTGAAGCTTTCCTT.